The TCR beta chain under discussion was sequenced for a study of metastatic and nonmetastatic thyroid tumors. Study-wide context: For malignant and benign thyroid patients, tumor or nodule tissue and blood were the sources whose repertoires were compared. Study findings and constraints: According to reports, the diversity of TCR beta was significantly higher in malignant thyroid tumors than in benign nodules, and this held in both blood and tumor samples.

Prior to thyroid surgery, none of the patients had received any treatment. TCRdb called clones again from the PCR reads with MiXCR. The table has around 53,000 clones, around a sixth seen once. Germline lookup yields CDR1 MGHDK and CDR2 SYGVNS. V shed 6 bases and J 0 bases; nucleotides not matched to a gene: 19. CDR3 length: 20 residues. Concerning this clone itself: Its antigen is as yet unknown.

Sample: blood. This clonotype was sampled from a female donor with papillary thyroid cancer or a benign thyroid nodule (not recorded which). Some clones in this sample may be carry-over from other donors' samples. This chain uses TRBV25-1 with TRBJ2-1, with TRBD1 matching over 8 bases. CDR3 in DNA: TGTGCCAGCAGACTAAGGACAGGGTCTGTATGGGCTATCTCCTACAATGAGCAGTTCTTC. Protein product: CASRLRTGSVWAISYNEQFF.